This T cell receptor beta chain was identified during a study of blood T cell repertoires in COVID-19. Study at large: Sites in the United States, Italy and Spain provided acute and convalescent COVID-19 samples. PBMCs, B-cell-depleted T cells, or T cells were the source of the cDNA or gDNA that made up the material.

From germline, CDR1 is SEHNR and CDR2 FQNEAQ (reference sequence). The CDR3 extends over 16 amino acids. V was shortened by 6 bases and J by 6 bases, with 21 bases between the two germline ends. Per the authors' pipeline: Amplification with reference gene primers provided the estimates of nucleated cell counts. Data came from immunoSEQ multiplex PCR; TCRdb stores just in-frame clones and leaves some out. The D gene and trimming were derived from the DNA, and the V and J assignments and clone size from that table. The table includes fewer than 200,000 clones, roughly 70% detected once. Material: peripheral blood. This sequence joins TRBV7-9 and TRBJ2-1; D possibly corresponds to TRBD1 (8 bases). This TCR derives from a woman aged 80 or over with acute or convalescent COVID-19. CDR3 nucleotides: TGTGCCAGCAGGTACTACGGACAGGGAGGGTTCAATGAGCAGTTCTTC. Translating gives CASRYYGQGGFNEQFF.